The 31 T cell receptor beta chains given below trace back to one sample, sequenced in a study of blood T cell repertoires in COVID-19. Generated by immunoSEQ multiplex PCR, the TCRdb table keeps only in-frame clones and is missing some. The sample includes under 250,000 clones, more than 65% of them seen just once. The sequencing input was peripheral blood. Receptors originate from a human donor in a cohort sampled during active COVID-19.

This clone was recorded only once. The CDR3 is CASGTSGYNEQFF. The CDR3 DNA follows: TGTGCTAGTGGGACTAGCGGTTACAATGAGCAGTTCTTC. This chain links TRBV12-5 with TRBJ2-1; TRBD2 matches at 9 bases. This CDR3 is built from 13 residues. Germline CDR1 and CDR2: LGHNT and FRNRAP. The V and J ends lost 6 bases and 4 bases, in that order; junction bases with no gene match: 1.

The chain recombines TRBV11-2 with TRBJ1-3, with 9 bases lining up with TRBD1. Germline CDR1 is SGHAT and CDR2 is FQNNGV. V shed 4 bases and J 5 bases; nucleotides not matched to a gene: 9. CDR3 size: 16 residues. The CDR3 DNA sequence: TGTGCCAGCAGCTCACAGGGGGCCGGGTTCCGAAACACCATATATTTT. It encodes CASSSQGAGFRNTIYF. The entire variable domain, with the rest obtained from reference TRBV11-2 and TRBJ1-3, is as follows: EAGVAQSPRYKIIEKRQSVAFWCNPISGHATLYWYQQILGQGPKLLIQFQNNGVVDDSQLPKDRFSAERLKGVDSTLKIQPAKLEDSAVYLCASSSQGAGFRNTIYFGEGSWLTVV.

The gene calls are TRBV6-5 and TRBJ2-7, with TRBD1 matching 11 bases. CDR3 length: 14 residues. Trimming took 6 bases from V and 2 from J; bases not matched to a gene: 3. Germline-derived CDR1 and CDR2 are MNHEY and SVGAGI. CDR3 region: CASREGQGAYEQYF. The CDR3 region has the DNA TGTGCCAGCAGGGAGGGACAGGGGGCCTACGAGCAGTACTTC.

J is TRBJ2-5 and V is TRBV29-1, with 11 bases matching TRBD2. The CDR3 has 16 amino acids. The germline V gene has CDR1 SQVTM and CDR2 ANQGSEA. The V gene end was trimmed by 2 bases and the J gene end by 2 bases; junction bases not matched to a gene: 7. The CDR3 sequence: CSVELSLAGGQETQYF. DNA of the CDR3: TGCAGCGTTGAACTGAGCCTAGCGGGAGGACAAGAGACCCAGTACTTC. Full variable domain (remainder filled in from reference TRBV29-1 and TRBJ2-5): SAVISQKPSRDICQRGTSLTIQCQVDSQVTMMFWYRQQPGQSLTLIATANQGSEATYESGFVIDKFPISRPNLTFSTLTVSNMSPEDSSIYLCSVELSLAGGQETQYFGPGTRLLVL.

The chain links TRBV2 to TRBJ2-3; 15 bases are shared with TRBD2. The CDR3 is made up of 18 amino acids. Germline CDR1 is SNHLY and CDR2 is FYNNEI. V lost 6 bases to trimming and J lost 3 bases; unmatched junction nucleotides: 10. The CDR3 DNA is TGTGCCAGCAGCCCCGGGACTAGCGGGGGGAGTGGAACAGATACGCAGTATTTT. Translation: CASSPGTSGGSGTDTQYF.

This sequence joins TRBV4-1 and TRBJ2-1; 8 nucleotides align to TRBD2. With 0 bases clipped from V and 8 bases from J, the junction kept 9 bases outside the gene matches. Germline loops: CDR1 MGHRA, CDR2 YSYEKL. The CDR3 is 16 residues long. The CDR3 coding sequence is TGCGCCAGCAGCCAAGAAACAGCGGGAGTTTCCGATGAGCAGTTCTTC. This translates into CASSQETAGVSDEQFF.

The gene calls are TRBV6-2 or TRBV6-3 and TRBJ2-2; 8 nucleotides match TRBD1. The CDR3 sequence is 15 residues long. With V trimmed by 0 bases and J by 7 bases, 4 bases remained unmatched. CDR1 is MNHEY and CDR2 is SVGEGT in the germline V gene. The CDR3 protein is CASSYSGTGLGELFF. Here the CDR3 DNA reads TGTGCCAGCAGTTACTCAGGGACAGGCCTCGGGGAGCTGTTTTTT.

Only a few counts were recorded for this clone. The chain is built from TRBV5-6 and TRBJ2-7; D is perhaps TRBD2 (5 bases). CDR3 size: 15 residues. V was cut by 1 base and J by 0 bases, with 11 bases left in between. Germline V gene data show CDR1 as SGHDT and CDR2 as YYEEEE. DNA for the CDR3: TGTGCCAGCAGCTTGTATACAACTAGCTCCTACGAGCAGTACTTC. Protein sequence: CASSLYTTSSYEQYF.

V usage is TRBV7-2 and J usage is TRBJ2-2; 10 bases fit TRBD2. The length of the CDR3 is 16 residues. V shed 6 bases, J shed 5 bases, and the junction held 9 bases outside the gene matches. The germline V gene has CDR1 SGHTA and CDR2 FQGNSA. The CDR3 DNA reads as TGTGCCAGCAGGGGGGCTAGCGGGAGTAAGACCGGGGAGCTGTTTTTT. Protein sequence: CASRGASGSKTGELFF.

This sequence joins TRBV21-1 and TRBJ2-1; the table's D call of TRBD2 was not tested on the DNA. TRBV21-1 is a known pseudogene. The CDR3 has 17 amino acids. CDR3 sequence (DNA): TGTGCCAGCAGCAAAGTCCCTAGCGGGGGTTCTTACAATGAGCAGTTCTTC. This translates into CASSKVPSGGSYNEQFF.

The chain employs TRBV7-8 and TRBJ2-5; either TRBD1 or TRBD2 may supply D (9 bases each). The CDR3 runs to 20 residues. The ends were cut back, 4 bases at V and 4 bases at J, with 31 bases in the middle. Germline V lookup: CDR1 SGHVS, CDR2 FQNEAQ. The CDR3 here is CASSSPPGTGTGTSRETQYF. In DNA, the CDR3 is TGTGCCAGCAGCTCCCCGCCTGGGACAGGGACCGGGACTAGCCGAGAGACCCAGTACTTC. The entire variable domain, with the rest obtained from reference TRBV7-8 and TRBJ2-5, is as follows: GAGVSQSPRYKVAKRGQDVALRCDPISGHVSLFWYQQALGQGPEFLTYFQNEAQLDKSGLPSDRFFAERPEGSVSTLKIQRTQQEDSAVYLCASSSPPGTGTGTSRETQYFGPGTRLLVL.

The chain employs TRBV11-2 and TRBJ2-7, with D uncertain. Germline CDR1 reads SGHAT; CDR2 reads FQNNGV. The CDR3 has 14 amino acids. The germline V and J ends were trimmed by 0 bases and 2 bases, with 8 bases remaining between them. CDR3 amino acids: CASSLDTDPYEQYF. The CDR3 region has the DNA TGTGCCAGCAGCTTAGATACTGATCCCTACGAGCAGTACTTC.

This chain connects TRBV2 to TRBJ1-1; D is possibly TRBD1 (6 bases). The CDR3 covers 14 residues. Germline CDR1 is SNHLY and CDR2 is FYNNEI. V dropped 6 bases and J dropped 1 base, with 12 bases sitting between them. The CDR3 region is CASRPRGENTEAFF. The CDR3 DNA follows: TGTGCCAGCAGGCCCAGGGGCGAGAACACTGAAGCTTTCTTT.

The chain couples TRBV6-5 to TRBJ1-5; D call uncertain. This CDR3 has 13 amino acids. Germline CDR1 reads MNHEY; CDR2 reads SVGAGI. V dropped 6 bases and J dropped 0 bases, with 6 bases sitting between them. The DNA of the CDR3 is TGTGCCAGCAGATTGAGTAGCAATCAGCCCCAGCATTTT. As protein: CASRLSSNQPQHF.

This chain joins TRBV15 and TRBJ2-3; TRBD2 aligns across 16 bases. The germline gives CDR1 LNHNV, CDR2 YYDKDF (reference sequence). The junction had 8 bases not matched to a gene; V was cut back by 6 bases and J by 5 bases. CDR3 length: 17 residues. The DNA of the CDR3 is TGTGCCACCAGGCCGGGACTAGCGGGAGGGAATGTAGATACGCAGTATTTT. Translation gives CATRPGLAGGNVDTQYF. The entire variable domain, with the rest obtained from reference TRBV15 and TRBJ2-3, is as follows: DAMVIQNPRYQVTQFGKPVTLSCSQTLNHNVMYWYQQKSSQAPKLLFHYYDKDFNNEADTPDNFQSRRPNTSFCFLDIRSPGLGDTAMYLCATRPGLAGGNVDTQYFGPGTRLTVL.

The chain employs TRBV7-2 and TRBJ1-6, with 10 bases lining up with TRBD1. The CDR3 runs 14 residues. Germline V lookup: CDR1 SGHTA, CDR2 FQGNSA. The V gene end was trimmed by 8 bases and the J gene end by 9 bases; junction bases not matched to a gene: 7. This chain's CDR3 is CASQDRGNSSPLHF. The CDR3 region has the DNA TGTGCCAGCCAGGACAGGGGGAACAGTTCACCCCTCCACTTT. The full variable domain, completed using reference TRBV7-2 and TRBJ1-6, is GAGVSQSPSNKVTEKGKDVELRCDPISGHTALYWYRQSLGQGLEFLIYFQGNSAPDKSGLPSDRFSAERTGGSVSTLTIQRTQQEDSAVYLCASQDRGNSSPLHFGNGTRLTVT.

The chain couples TRBV7-8 to TRBJ1-5; weak D call: TRBD1 (5 bases). The CDR3 has 15 residues. Germline CDR1 reads SGHVS; CDR2 reads FQNEAQ. V gave up 4 bases and J gave up 4 bases, with 14 bases separating them. The CDR3 loop reads CASSSAGTGNQPQHF. CDR3 in DNA: TGTGCCAGCAGCTCGGCCGGGACTGGGAATCAGCCCCAGCATTTT.

The chain uses TRBV4-1 and TRBJ1-1, with 9 bases aligning to TRBD1. Germline V CDR1 and CDR2: MGHRA, YSYEKL. The CDR3 has 16 amino acids. Trimming removed 1 base from V and 5 bases from J; junction bases left unmatched: 8. Written as DNA, the CDR3 is TGCGCCAGCAGCCAAGTCTTAACAGGGGGCGGAACTGAAGCTTTCTTT. It translates to CASSQVLTGGGTEAFF.

The chain recombines TRBV10-3 with TRBJ1-5, with 9 bases identical to TRBD1. The CDR3 is 14 amino acids. Germline V gene data show CDR1 as ENHRY and CDR2 as SYGVKD. J lost 3 bases, V lost 11 bases, and 8 bases had no gene match. This CDR3 is CAAGGQGDNQPQHF. The CDR3 region has the DNA TGTGCCGCAGGGGGACAGGGTGACAATCAGCCCCAGCATTTT.

In its sample, this clone was seen a few times. This chain uses TRBV2 with TRBJ2-3, with TRBD1 identical over 10 bases. The ends lost 7 bases at V and 2 bases at J; junction bases unmatched: 3. CDR1 SNHLY and CDR2 FYNNEI come from the germline V gene. This CDR3 comprises 14 residues. CDR3 amino acids: CASTRQGATDTQYF. The CDR3 DNA follows: TGTGCCAGCACCCGACAGGGGGCCACAGATACGCAGTATTTT.

The gene calls are TRBV19 and TRBJ2-7, with unresolved D. Germline V lookup: CDR1 LNHDA, CDR2 SQIVND (reference sequence). The CDR3 contains 15 residues. Deletions cut 3 bases from V and 0 bases from J, with 12 bases between. The CDR3 coding sequence is TGTGCCAGTAGTATCACCTATCTGAGCTCCTACGAGCAGTACTTC. It codes for CASSITYLSSYEQYF. Combining the CDR3 with reference TRBV19 and TRBJ2-7 gives the whole variable domain DGGITQSPKYLFRKEGQNVTLSCEQNLNHDAMYWYRQDPGQGLRLIYYSQIVNDFQKGDIAEGYSVSREKKESFPLTVTSAQKNPTAFYLCASSITYLSSYEQYFGPGTRLTVT.

The V gene is TRBV20-1, the J gene TRBJ1-6, with TRBD1 as a possible D gene (5 bases). The CDR3 has 13 residues. Per germline, CDR1 DFQATT and CDR2 SNEGSKA (reference sequence). V was shortened by 5 bases and J by 9 bases, with 14 bases between the two germline ends. The CDR3 protein is CSARDSLGSPLHF. The DNA of the CDR3 is TGCAGTGCTCGTGACAGTCTTGGTTCACCCCTCCACTTT.

This chain connects TRBV6-6 to TRBJ2-3; 14 nucleotides agree with TRBD2. The CDR3 contains 17 residues. Germline lookup yields CDR1 MNHNY and CDR2 SVGAGI (reference sequence). J was trimmed by 5 bases and V by 5 bases; bases with no gene match: 9. The CDR3 DNA reads TGTGCCAGCAGTCTCAGACTAGCGGGAGGGCCGGGAGATACGCAGTATTTT. Translation: CASSLRLAGGPGDTQYF.

The genes are TRBV6-5 and TRBJ1-2; D gene uncertain. This CDR3 contains 14 residues. Germline assignment: CDR1 MNHEY and CDR2 SVGAGI. Deletions cut 6 bases from V and 3 bases from J, with 14 bases between. Written as DNA, the CDR3 is TGTGCCAGCAGCCCGGGATTGTGGGACTATGGCTACACCTTC. Protein sequence: CASSPGLWDYGYTF.

Only one count was recorded for this clone. CDR3 amino acids: CASSPGAVMNTEAFF. The DNA for the CDR3 is TGTGCCAGCAGCCCAGGGGCAGTCATGAACACTGAAGCTTTCTTT. V is TRBV9 and J is TRBJ1-1; D may be TRBD1 (6 bases). The length of the CDR3 is 15 residues. Germline V gene data show CDR1 as SGDLS and CDR2 as YYNGEE. Trimming took 4 bases from V and 0 from J, leaving 13 bases between them. The full variable domain, completed using reference TRBV9 and TRBJ1-1, is DSGVTQTPKHLITATGQRVTLRCSPRSGDLSVYWYQQSLDQGLQFLIQYYNGEERAKGNILERFSAQQFPDLHSELNLSSLELGDSALYFCASSPGAVMNTEAFFGQGTRLTVV.

J is TRBJ2-7 and V is TRBV18, with a tentative D call TRBD2 (5 bases). Per the germline V gene, CDR1 is KGHSH and CDR2 is LQKENI. This CDR3 spans 15 amino acids. Trimming removed 6 bases at V and 1 base at J, with 16 bases between. This chain's CDR3 is CASSRVRDNSYEQYF. The CDR3 DNA reads as TGTGCCAGCTCCCGGGTGAGGGATAATTCCTACGAGCAGTACTTC.

This clone was picked up one time. The V call is TRBV27, the J call TRBJ2-3, with unresolved D. V dropped 2 bases and J dropped 2 bases, with 8 bases sitting between them. The CDR3 has 14 residues. CDR1 is MNHEY, CDR2 SMNVEV, per germline (reference sequence). The CDR3 region is CASSLLWATDTQYF. The CDR3 region has the DNA TGTGCCAGCAGTTTACTGTGGGCCACAGATACGCAGTATTTT.

The J gene is TRBJ2-1, the V gene TRBV4-1, with D maybe TRBD1 (7 bases). Trimming cost V 0 bases and J 4 bases, with 10 bases left between them. Per the germline V gene, CDR1 is MGHRA and CDR2 is YSYEKL. The CDR3 consists of 15 residues. This chain's CDR3 is CASSQDQGGYNEQFF. The CDR3, as DNA: TGCGCCAGCAGCCAAGATCAGGGGGGATACAATGAGCAGTTCTTC.

The chain joins TRBV29-1 to TRBJ2-7, with 8 bases identical to TRBD2. The CDR3 is 14 residues long. CDR1 and CDR2 (germline): SQVTM, ANQGSEA. The V segment lost 1 base and the J segment 7 bases; nucleotides outside the gene matches: 9. CDR3 nucleotides: TGCAGCGTTGAAGCTTTCTCCGGGAGGGGAGAGCAGTACTTC. Its translation is CSVEAFSGRGEQYF.

Remarks on this clone: The sample contains more than one DNA sequence encoding this CDR3. The chain is built from TRBV5-1 and TRBJ1-2, with TRBD1 identical over 10 bases. This CDR3 comprises 13 residues. Germline CDR1 reads SGHRS; CDR2 reads YFSETQ. V shed 4 bases, J shed 6 bases, and the junction held 3 bases outside the gene matches. The CDR3 DNA follows: TGCGCCAGCAGCCGGACAGGGGGGGATGGCTACACCTTC. Amino acids: CASSRTGGDGYTF.

This clone was picked up a small number of times. The J gene is TRBJ2-2, the V gene TRBV18; tentatively, D is TRBD1 (5 bases). V was pared by 7 bases and J by 0 bases, with 12 bases between. This CDR3 contains 15 residues. CDR1 is KGHSH and CDR2 is LQKENI in the germline V gene. The CDR3 here is CASYQGISNTGELFF. The CDR3, as DNA: TGTGCCAGCTACCAGGGTATATCGAACACCGGGGAGCTGTTTTTT.